This T cell receptor beta chain was sequenced during a study of blood T cell repertoires in COVID-19 (dated by TCRdb to the early 2020s). At the level of the whole study: The collaborator samples originated in the United States, Italy and Spain and spanned the acute and convalescent phases of COVID-19. Where HLA class I and class II types were available, the types were taken from metadata supplied by the sample provider, not from assay-based typing. Subjects who had been exposed to COVID-19, were actively infected with it, or had recovered from it provided the deeply sampled blood TCRbeta repertoires that made up the dataset. The samples were drawn from the first 160 participants of the ongoing ImmuneRACE study and from 950 to 1,500 subjects provided by 6 global collaborators. The sample metadata nearly always contained a de-identified subject ID, COVID-19 status, age in years and sex. The material from the prospective study consisted of cDNA or gDNA derived from T cells, B-cell-depleted T cells, or PBMCs. The repertoires were released in a freely available public database intended as a resource for research on the immune response to SARS-CoV-2.

Study-level results and caveats: The quantity of clinical and demographic metadata differed by source and by participant and was supplied without curation.

TCRbeta CDR3 regions were amplified from genomic DNA by means of the immunoSEQ Assay, a bias-controlled multiplex PCR. The study's own analysis went as follows. The number of nucleated cells in each sample was estimated from the amplification of reference gene primers within the assay. Sequence reads were collapsed and filtered to measure the absolute abundance of every unique TCRbeta CDR3 rearrangement. Productive Simpson clonality was computed per sample as the square root of Simpson's diversity index over productive rearrangements. TCRdb took this table from immuneACCESS and kept in-frame rearrangements with V and J called. Such tables lack part of the clones; where checked against another copy, unresolved V genes explain under half of the gap, and the rest is unexplained. The V and J calls and the clone size are those of that table, but D and trimming were determined from the DNA. Counted in this sample were tens of thousands of clones; 80% to 90% of them appeared once. The biggest ten clones account for 6.5% to 8.5% of the sample.

This clone was seen only once. This clone's antigen is unknown. No quality values exist for individual bases; no much larger clone is one base distant. Based on the germline V gene, the CDR1 and CDR2 sequences are LGHNA and YSLEER. Trimming takes 0 bases off V and 6 bases off J; junction bases not matched to a gene: 4. The CDR3 runs 15 residues from the cysteine to the phenylalanine. Kept here is only the CDR3 DNA, which spans 45 bases and is read in frame from base 1. Collaborating institutions collected whole blood in K2EDTA tubes following their own protocols. For TCRbeta analysis, collaborators shipped samples as frozen whole blood, isolated PBMCs, or DNA extracted from either of those sample types.

Rearrangement joined TRBV4-3 to TRBJ1-2, and TRBD1 matches 10 of the central bases. This receptor was identified in a man in his fifties with active COVID-19. The sample comprised peripheral blood. This receptor carries the CDR3 CASSQDQGQGDGYTF. The DNA is as follows: TGCGCCAGCAGCCAAGACCAAGGACAGGGGGATGGCTACACCTTC.